These 3 T cell receptor beta chains were sequenced from one sample in a study of prognosis after radiotherapy for stage I lung cancer (dated by TCRdb to the early 2020s). Sequenced using an Illumina HiSeq 3000. Two rounds of multiplex PCR were used to amplify the TCR beta CDR3 region from genomic DNA. In the first PCR round, primers specific to each TRBV and TRBJ gene were used, and the primer sequences were filed in Chinese patent CN105087789A. The public reads were reprocessed in TCRdb via fastp at Q25 and MiXCR, keeping in-frame beta chains. Identical CDR3 protein sequences are pooled into one entry, listed with their most common genes and DNA. This sample is represented by under 20,000 distinct CDR3 sequences; 40% to 55% of them were singletons. The ten largest clones represent 32% of the sample. Sample: PBMCs, taken before or after stereotactic body radiation therapy (not recorded which). All receptors come from a donor aged 50 or older with non-small cell lung cancer.

This clonotype was recorded at least ten times. The rearrangement links TRBV4-2 to TRBJ2-3; 8 nucleotides agree with TRBD2. The germline V gene has CDR1 LGHNA and CDR2 YNFKEQ. CDR3 length equals 18 residues. J lost 2 bases, V lost 0 bases, and 10 bases had no gene match. The CDR3 loop reads CASSQEIVGLAVTDTQYF. CDR3 DNA sequence: TGTGCCAGCAGCCAAGAGATAGTCGGACTAGCCGTCACAGATACGCAGTATTTT.

V is TRBV29-1 and J is TRBJ2-7; D remains unclear. The CDR3 consists of 11 residues. Germline V gene sequence: CDR1 SQVTM, CDR2 ANQGSEA. The V end was cut by 2 bases, the J end by 8 bases, with 10 bases between. The CDR3 loop reads CSVENLKKQYF. CDR3 sequence (DNA): TGCAGCGTTGAAAACCTCAAAAAGCAGTACTTC.

This clonotype was observed many times. The J gene is TRBJ1-3, the V gene TRBV7-9, with D possibly being TRBD1 (5 bases). The CDR3 has 12 amino acids. The V end lost 1 base, the J end lost 8 bases, and 6 bases lay between the germline ends. CDR1 is SEHNR, CDR2 FQNEAQ, per germline (reference sequence). In DNA form, the CDR3 reads TGTGCCAGCAGCTTAGGAGGGGACACCATATATTTT. It is translated as CASSLGGDTIYF.